One and the same sample provided the 24 T cell receptor beta chains below, sequenced in a study of blood T cell repertoires in COVID-19. Profiling relied on immunoSEQ multiplex PCR, and the TCRdb table lists in-frame clones only, not all of them. This table holds 100,000 or so clones, approximately 90% found once. The specimen sequenced was peripheral blood. Source of these receptors: a man aged 50 or older with active COVID-19.

This clone showed up just a few times. V gene TRBV14 combines with J gene TRBJ1-3; 8 positions agree with TRBD1. The CDR3 has 15 residues. V shed 5 bases, J shed 4 bases, and the junction held 7 bases outside the gene matches. Germline V CDR1 and CDR2: SGHDN, FVKESK. The CDR3 DNA is TGTGCCAGCAGCACCCGGACAGGGTTCGGAAACACCATATATTTT. Its translation: CASSTRTGFGNTIYF.

The rearrangement joins TRBV7-2 to TRBJ1-6; D gene uncertain. This CDR3 is 17 amino acids long. Trimming stripped 1 base from V and 0 bases from J, with 10 bases between. Germline V gene data show CDR1 as SGHTA and CDR2 as FQGNSA. The CDR3 loop reads CASSLVETSSYNSPLHF. CDR3 nucleotide sequence: TGTGCCAGCAGCTTAGTGGAGACCAGCTCCTATAATTCACCCCTCCACTTT.

This sequence joins TRBV9 and TRBJ2-3, with 10 bases matching TRBD2. Unmatched junction bases numbered 5, after V lost 0 bases and J lost 4 bases. Germline V lookup: CDR1 SGDLS, CDR2 YYNGEE. CDR3 length: 16 amino acids. The CDR3 coding sequence is TGTGCCAGCAGCGTAGCTAGCGGGGGAATAGCAGATACGCAGTATTTT. Encoded protein: CASSVASGGIADTQYF.

J is TRBJ2-3 and V is TRBV5-1, with 11 positions matching TRBD2. The CDR3 runs 17 residues. The V segment lost 1 base and the J segment 4 bases; nucleotides outside the gene matches: 8. The V gene's germline CDR1 is SGHRS and CDR2 YFSETQ. CDR3 nucleotides: TGCGCCAGCAGCTTGTGGCTAGCGGGGGGCGTTGCAGATACGCAGTATTTT. Protein sequence: CASSLWLAGGVADTQYF.

The J gene is TRBJ2-7, the V gene TRBV15, with D possibly TRBD2 on 5 matching bases. V was clipped by 8 bases and J by 4 bases, with 9 bases between them. The germline gives CDR1 LNHNV, CDR2 YYDKDF (reference sequence). There are 11 residues in the CDR3. CDR3 loop: CATGWRYEQYF. The CDR3 nucleotides are TGTGCCACCGGGTGGAGGTACGAGCAGTACTTC.

The chain uses TRBV29-1 and TRBJ1-2; 9 bases agree with TRBD1. Germline values: CDR1 SQVTM, CDR2 ANQGSEA. V lost 6 bases and J lost 4; bases outside the gene matches: 12. CDR3 size: 15 residues. The CDR3 reads CSVFNPGQGAYGYTF. In DNA form, the CDR3 reads TGCAGCGTGTTTAATCCGGGACAGGGTGCCTATGGCTACACCTTC. Full variable domain (outside the CDR3, taken from reference TRBV29-1 and TRBJ1-2): SAVISQKPSRDICQRGTSLTIQCQVDSQVTMMFWYRQQPGQSLTLIATANQGSEATYESGFVIDKFPISRPNLTFSTLTVSNMSPEDSSIYLCSVFNPGQGAYGYTFGSGTRLTVV.

The rearrangement links TRBV5-4 to TRBJ1-1; D is perhaps TRBD1 (6 bases). Germline V CDR1 and CDR2: SGHNT, YYREEE (reference sequence). V was cut by 8 bases and J by 4 bases, with 15 bases left in between. The CDR3 extends over 13 amino acids. The CDR3 protein is CASQGQSGTEAFF. CDR3 in DNA: TGTGCCAGTCAGGGACAATCGGGCACTGAAGCTTTCTTT.

In nucleotides, the CDR3 is TGTGCCAGCAGCGCACAGGGGGCTAACTATGGCTACACCTTC. As protein: CASSAQGANYGYTF. The chain recombines TRBV9 with TRBJ1-2, with 8 bases matching TRBD1. The V gene end was trimmed by 3 bases and the J gene end by 0 bases; junction bases not matched to a gene: 1. The CDR3 has 14 amino acids. The germline V gene has CDR1 SGDLS and CDR2 YYNGEE.

V usage is TRBV28 and J usage is TRBJ2-7; 8 bases map to TRBD1. Per the germline V gene, CDR1 is MDHEN and CDR2 is SYDVKM. The length of the CDR3 is 15 residues. Trimming removed 6 bases from V and 6 bases from J; junction bases left unmatched: 13. Here the CDR3 reads CASSRLQGAPREQYF. CDR3 DNA: TGTGCCAGCAGCCGACTTCAGGGGGCGCCCCGCGAGCAGTACTTC.

This sequence joins TRBV9 and TRBJ1-2; the D gene is possibly TRBD1 (5 bases). The CDR3 runs 14 residues. Germline lookup yields CDR1 SGDLS and CDR2 YYNGEE. The V end lost 0 bases, the J end lost 8 bases, and 14 bases lay between the germline ends. CDR3 protein: CASSVGSGSRGYTF. CDR3 nucleotides: TGTGCCAGCAGCGTAGGGTCAGGGTCTCGCGGCTACACCTTC.

The chain joins TRBV3-1 (or the pseudogene TRBV3-2) to TRBJ2-1; TRBD2 matches 12 bases. CDR1 LGHDT and CDR2 YNNKEL come from the germline V gene (reference sequence). J lost 11 bases, V lost 6 bases, and 5 bases had no gene match. The CDR3 has 13 residues. The CDR3: CASSSGLAGKQFF. CDR3 in DNA: TGTGCCAGCAGTTCCGGACTAGCGGGGAAGCAGTTCTTC.

The chain employs TRBV10-3 and TRBJ1-3; 9 bases are a match to TRBD1. The germline CDR1 and CDR2 sequences are ENHRY and SYGVKD. This CDR3 region has 16 residues. After removal of 7 bases from V and 3 bases from J, the junction contained 10 bases not matched to a gene. CDR3 amino acids: CAITPSDRGYGNTIYF. CDR3 bases: TGTGCCATCACACCCTCGGACAGGGGTTATGGAAACACCATATATTTT.

This clone was picked up a small number of times. The chain is built from TRBV6-5 and TRBJ2-3; TRBD1 matches at 8 bases. Germline CDR1 and CDR2: MNHEY and SVGAGI. V lost 6 bases to trimming and J lost 2 bases; unmatched junction nucleotides: 7. The CDR3 consists of 15 residues. CDR3: CASSQGAYSTDTQYF. CDR3 sequence (DNA): TGTGCCAGCAGCCAGGGGGCCTATTCCACAGATACGCAGTATTTT.

The rearrangement links TRBV7-2 to TRBJ1-6, with D possibly TRBD1 on 6 matching bases. This CDR3 is built from 14 residues. Trimming took off 7 bases at V and 7 bases at J, with 14 bases between the two ends. Per germline, CDR1 SGHTA and CDR2 FQGNSA. The CDR3 spells CASNDQGPNSPLHF. The CDR3 region has the DNA TGTGCCAGCAACGACCAGGGGCCCAATTCACCCCTCCACTTT.

The chain recombines TRBV18 with TRBJ2-1, with a weak D call TRBD1 (7 bases). Germline assignment: CDR1 KGHSH and CDR2 LQKENI. The CDR3 is 14 amino acids. V gave up 2 bases and J gave up 10 bases, with 15 bases separating them. CDR3 DNA sequence: TGTGCCAGCTCACCATACCGGGAGACAGGGGAGCAGTTCTTC. Encoded protein: CASSPYRETGEQFF.

The chain recombines TRBV6-2 or TRBV6-3 with TRBJ2-1; perhaps TRBD2 as D (6 bases). Trimming cost V 7 bases and J 6 bases, with 13 bases left between them. The CDR3 runs to 13 residues. Germline V CDR1 and CDR2: MNHEY, SVGEGT. The CDR3: CASTPLASNEQFF. DNA for the CDR3: TGTGCCAGCACCCCTCTAGCGAGCAATGAGCAGTTCTTC.

This sequence joins TRBV5-1 and TRBJ1-1; D is undetermined. Germline loops: CDR1 SGHRS, CDR2 YFSETQ. The CDR3 loop spans 15 amino acids. The V and J ends lost 1 base and 1 base respectively, with 11 bases between them. The CDR3 nucleotides read TGCGCCAGCAGCTTGCTGAGGGATGGGAACACTGAAGCTTTCTTT. This codes for CASSLLRDGNTEAFF.

This chain joins TRBV11-2 and TRBJ1-2; TRBD1 might be the D (6 bases). V was clipped by 5 bases and J by 2 bases, with 9 bases between them. The CDR3 totals 13 residues. Germline-derived CDR1 and CDR2 are SGHAT and FQNNGV. The CDR3 DNA follows: TGTGCCAGCAGCCCCGACAGGAACTATGGCTACACCTTC. Translation: CASSPDRNYGYTF.

The chain employs TRBV3-1 (or the pseudogene TRBV3-2) and TRBJ2-5; a weak D match, TRBD2 (5 bases). V dropped 1 base and J dropped 6 bases, with 15 bases sitting between them. The CDR3 consists of 15 residues. Germline CDR1 is LGHDT and CDR2 is YNNKEL (reference sequence). Here the CDR3 reads CASSQGTGGSQTQYF. Written as DNA, the CDR3 is TGTGCCAGCAGCCAAGGGACTGGAGGTTCGCAGACCCAGTACTTC.

The CDR3 sequence is CASSPMFGGGRDEQYF. The DNA for the CDR3 is TGTGCCAGCAGCCCTATGTTCGGGGGAGGGAGAGACGAGCAGTACTTC. This rearrangement joins TRBV11-2 to TRBJ2-7, with 7 positions matching TRBD2. Per the germline V gene, CDR1 is SGHAT and CDR2 is FQNNGV. This CDR3 contains 16 residues. V lost 5 bases to trimming and J lost 5 bases; unmatched junction nucleotides: 15.

The chain employs TRBV4-2 and TRBJ2-5; possible D gene TRBD1, 6 bases. Trimming took 3 bases from V and 7 from J, leaving 15 bases between them. From germline, CDR1 is LGHNA and CDR2 YNFKEQ. CDR3 length: 14 amino acids. CDR3 DNA sequence: TGTGCCAGCAGCCACGGACAGACCGACCTGACCCAGTACTTC. Translated, it gives CASSHGQTDLTQYF.

This chain links TRBV5-4 with TRBJ1-2; 10 nucleotides line up with TRBD1. With 3 bases clipped from V and 6 bases from J, the junction kept 8 bases outside the gene matches. This CDR3 is built from 15 residues. The germline V gene encodes CDR1 SGHNT and CDR2 YYREEE (reference sequence). CDR3 sequence: CASSSDRQGANGYTF. CDR3 DNA sequence: TGTGCCAGCAGCTCTGATCGACAGGGGGCGAATGGCTACACCTTC.

The V call is TRBV9, the J call TRBJ2-7, with 7 bases aligning to TRBD1. The CDR3 has 13 amino acids. The germline V gene has CDR1 SGDLS and CDR2 YYNGEE. Germline trimming cut 4 bases from V and 5 bases from J; bases unmatched to any gene: 6. CDR3 loop: CASSQSTGDEQYF. In DNA form, the CDR3 reads TGTGCCAGCAGCCAGAGTACAGGGGACGAGCAGTACTTC.

The chain combines TRBV4-1 with TRBJ1-1, with TRBD1 as a possible D gene (6 bases). Germline loops: CDR1 MGHRA, CDR2 YSYEKL. V lost 2 bases and J lost 1, with 11 bases in between. The CDR3 contains 15 residues. The CDR3: CASSQIGTPNTEAFF. CDR3 nucleotide sequence: TGCGCCAGCAGCCAAATCGGGACACCGAACACTGAAGCTTTCTTT.